The 29 T cell receptor beta chains listed next were all sequenced from one sample in a study of blood T cells in healthy people across ages. Primed by a sample-barcoded 5' primer and a J-beta primer mix, a second PCR proceeded for 7 to 11 cycles. Each CDR3 protein gets one entry after TCRdb re-called the 5' RACE reads with MiXCR. The sample lists roughly 1,500,000 distinct CDR3 sequences; 42% were seen once. The sample comprised blood. These receptors were taken from a woman in her late teens or twenties in good health.

This clonotype was observed a handful of times. This chain joins TRBV12-3 or TRBV12-4 and TRBJ1-5; possible D gene TRBD1, 5 bases. V was pared by 6 bases and J by 0 bases, with 21 bases between. The CDR3 is made up of 18 amino acids. The CDR3 DNA follows: TGTGCCAGCAGCCCTGACACTCGGGGCGTCTATAGCAATCAGCCCCAGCATTTT. Amino acid sequence: CASSPDTRGVYSNQPQHF.

The rearrangement joins TRBV29-1 to TRBJ1-2; a weak D match, TRBD1 (6 bases). The length of the CDR3 is 14 residues. CDR1 is SQVTM and CDR2 is ANQGSEA in the germline V gene. Trimming took 3 bases from V and 7 from J, leaving 18 bases between them. This CDR3 reads CSVELGAGVGGYTF. The CDR3 DNA reads as TGCAGCGTTGAGTTGGGGGCCGGGGTAGGTGGCTACACCTTC.

This clonotype was seen a handful of times. The chain's CDR3 is CAISESSRIHGYTF. The DNA for the CDR3 is TGTGCCATCAGTGAGTCGAGTAGGATTCATGGCTACACCTTC. The J gene is TRBJ1-2, the V gene TRBV10-3; the D is unclear. Trimming took off 0 bases at V and 6 bases at J, with 11 bases between the two ends. The V gene's germline CDR1 is ENHRY and CDR2 SYGVKD. CDR3 length: 14 amino acids.

A note on this clonotype: A single base separates this from a much larger clone, so it may be a read error. The chain combines TRBV7-2 with TRBJ2-4; the match to TRBD2 covers 11 bases. Germline V gene sequence: CDR1 SGHTA, CDR2 FQGNSA. This CDR3 is built from 17 residues. The CDR3 region has the DNA TGTGCCAGCAGATTAGCGGGGCTAGCGGGAGGTGGAAACATTCAGTACTTC. This codes for CASRLAGLAGGGNIQYF.

The table lists this clonotype with a few counts. J is TRBJ1-2 and V is TRBV6-4; 9 positions agree with TRBD1. The germline V gene encodes CDR1 MRHNA and CDR2 SNTAGT. J was trimmed by 3 bases and V by 0 bases; bases with no gene match: 11. This CDR3 contains 18 residues. CDR3 bases: TGTGCCAGCAGTGACTCGAGAGACAGGGGGGCGACTGACTATGGCTACACCTTC. This codes for CASSDSRDRGATDYGYTF.

The chain employs TRBV7-9 and TRBJ2-7; 7 bases are shared with TRBD2. Germline CDR1 is SEHNR and CDR2 is FQNEAQ (reference sequence). The CDR3 has 14 residues. The junction had 6 bases not matched to a gene; V was cut back by 7 bases and J by 0 bases. CDR3: CASIGGRSSYEQYF. Here the CDR3 DNA reads TGTGCCAGCATAGGCGGGAGAAGCTCCTACGAGCAGTACTTC. The variable domain in full, with the rest retrieved from reference TRBV7-9 and TRBJ2-7, is DTGVSQNPRHKITKRGQNVTFRCDPISEHNRLYWYRQTLGQGPEFLTYFQNEAQLEKSRLLSDRFSAERPKGSFSTLEIQRTEQGDSAMYLCASIGGRSSYEQYFGPGTRLTVT.

This chain uses TRBV20-1 with TRBJ1-1; D is possibly TRBD1 (6 bases). The CDR3 contains 16 residues. CDR1 DFQATT and CDR2 SNEGSKA come from the germline V gene (reference sequence). Trimming removed 6 bases at V and 3 bases at J, with 23 bases between. The CDR3 reads CSAPVPPGAGDTEAFF. As DNA, the CDR3 is TGCAGTGCCCCCGTACCGCCAGGGGCTGGGGACACTGAAGCTTTCTTT.

This clonotype has just a few counts. The V gene is TRBV6-1, the J gene TRBJ2-5, with TRBD2 matching 14 bases. CDR1 is MNHNS and CDR2 is SASEGT in the germline V gene. With 11 bases clipped from V and 4 bases from J, the junction kept 6 bases outside the gene matches. The length of the CDR3 is 14 residues. The CDR3: CAARLAGGPETQYF. The CDR3 nucleotides are TGTGCCGCACGACTAGCGGGGGGGCCAGAGACCCAGTACTTC.

This CDR3 is CSVEPNRGRQGNNEQYF. CDR3 in DNA: TGCAGCGTTGAACCCAACCGGGGCCGGCAAGGCAACAATGAGCAGTACTTC. The gene calls are TRBV29-1 and TRBJ2-1, with D perhaps being TRBD1 or TRBD2 (5 bases each). Judging by the DNA end, TRBJ2-7 fits better; the J call may be wrong. Germline CDR1 and CDR2: SQVTM and ANQGSEA. The CDR3 runs to 17 residues.

The chain employs TRBV6-5 and TRBJ1-6; TRBD1 is a possible D gene (5 bases). CDR3 length: 14 residues. V lost 4 bases and J 9 bases, leaving 13 bases between the germline ends. Looked up from germline, CDR1 is MNHEY and CDR2 is SVGAGI. This chain's CDR3 is CASSSQGLGSPLHF. The CDR3, as DNA: TGTGCCAGCAGTTCCCAGGGTCTGGGTTCACCCCTCCACTTT.

The CDR3 DNA is TGTGCCTCAGAAACGGTACCTACACCAGATACGCAGTATTTT. It encodes CASETVPTPDTQYF. V is TRBV30 and J is TRBJ2-3; D uncertain. CDR1 and CDR2 from the germline V gene are GTSNPN and SVGIG (reference sequence). This CDR3 contains 14 residues. The V gene lost 7 bases and the J gene lost 4 bases, with 18 bases spanning the gap.

The chain is built from TRBV20-1 and TRBJ2-1; D not resolved. The V end lost 3 bases, the J end lost 0 bases, and 18 bases lay between the germline ends. Per the germline V gene, CDR1 is DFQATT and CDR2 is SNEGSKA (reference sequence). The CDR3 covers 17 residues. CDR3 bases: TGCAGTGCTAGGGGTTCCCCAAGGGCCAGCTCCTACAATGAGCAGTTCTTC. Protein product: CSARGSPRASSYNEQFF.

The chain links TRBV20-1 to TRBJ1-1, with D possibly matching TRBD1 (5 bases). The CDR3 is 14 amino acids. The V gene's germline CDR1 is DFQATT and CDR2 SNEGSKA (reference sequence). Trimming shortened V by 3 bases and J by 1 base, and 12 bases separated the two germline ends. The CDR3 DNA reads as TGCAGTGCTAGCTTCCAGGGAAGGAACACTGAAGCTTTCTTT. This translates into CSASFQGRNTEAFF.

The V gene is TRBV20-1, the J gene TRBJ2-3; D remains unclear. Germline V gene data show CDR1 as DFQATT and CDR2 as SNEGSKA (reference sequence). V was clipped by 3 bases and J by 3 bases, with 19 bases between them. This CDR3 has 16 amino acids. CDR3 sequence (DNA): TGCAGTGCTAGCATTCCGCGGCAGATTGGGACAGATACGCAGTATTTT. Its translation is CSASIPRQIGTDTQYF.

This clonotype was observed a few times. J is TRBJ2-7 and V is TRBV2, with D maybe TRBD2 (5 bases). Trimming removed 8 bases at V and 0 bases at J, with 11 bases between. Germline assignment: CDR1 SNHLY and CDR2 FYNNEI. The CDR3 consists of 13 residues. The CDR3 DNA reads as TGTGCCAGCGGGGAGCGAAACTCCTACGAGCAGTACTTC. This encodes CASGERNSYEQYF. Filled out from reference TRBV2 and TRBJ2-7, the complete variable domain reads EPEVTQTPSHQVTQMGQEVILRCVPISNHLYFYWYRQILGQKVEFLVSFYNNEISEKSEIFDDQFSVERPDGSNFTLKIRSTKLEDSAMYFCASGERNSYEQYFGPGTRLTVT.

A few counts support this clonotype. V is TRBV6-5 and J is TRBJ2-5; D is unresolved. The germline V gene has CDR1 MNHEY and CDR2 SVGAGI. The CDR3 consists of 11 residues. V was shortened by 6 bases and J by 5 bases, with 7 bases between the two germline ends. The DNA of the CDR3 is TGTGCCAGCAGAATGCTGGAGACCCAGTACTTC. This gives the protein CASRMLETQYF.

This clonotype was counted between two and nine times. This chain's CDR3 is CASSVEHYSYEQYF. CDR3 DNA sequence: TGTGCCAGCAGCGTAGAGCACTACTCCTACGAGCAGTACTTC. V and J are TRBV9 and TRBJ2-7; no definite D call. With 0 bases removed from V and 0 bases from J, the gap between germline ends came to 7 bases. The germline CDR1 and CDR2 sequences are SGDLS and YYNGEE. This CDR3 is 14 amino acids long.

The chain's CDR3 is CASSPKTGGFGYTF. CDR3 coding DNA: TGTGCCAGCAGTCCGAAGACAGGGGGCTTTGGCTACACCTTC. This rearrangement joins TRBV12-3 or TRBV12-4 to TRBJ1-2; 10 nucleotides match TRBD1. The length of the CDR3 is 14 residues. V shed 5 bases, J shed 7 bases, and the junction held 7 bases outside the gene matches.

For this clonotype: It may be a read error: a sequence one base away is much more abundant. V gene TRBV2 combines with J gene TRBJ2-1, with a tentative D call TRBD1 (6 bases). The CDR3 loop spans 13 amino acids. Germline assignment: CDR1 SNHLY and CDR2 FYNNEI. The V end was cut by 6 bases, the J end by 6 bases, with 12 bases between. This CDR3 reads CASSSDRCNEQFF. The CDR3 nucleotides are TGTGCCAGCAGCAGCGACAGGTGCAATGAGCAGTTCTTC.

This clonotype came up once. The V call is TRBV6-6, the J call TRBJ1-4, with a weak D call TRBD1 (6 bases). Germline-derived CDR1 and CDR2 are MNHNY and SVGAGI (reference sequence). This CDR3 has 17 amino acids. The V gene lost 0 bases and the J gene lost 6 bases, with 17 bases spanning the gap. CDR3 region: CASSYSIGNREYEKLFF. The CDR3 DNA reads as TGTGCCAGCAGTTACTCGATCGGGAACAGGGAATATGAAAAACTGTTTTTT.

This clonotype was recorded a few times. The V gene is TRBV5-1, the J gene TRBJ1-1; D possibly corresponds to TRBD1 (5 bases). The CDR3 has 13 amino acids. The germline V gene has CDR1 SGHRS and CDR2 YFSETQ. V was shortened by 4 bases and J by 4 bases, with 11 bases between the two germline ends. The CDR3 region has the DNA TGCGCCAGCAGCCTGGAGGGGCCCACTGAAGCTTTCTTT. The encoded protein is CASSLEGPTEAFF.

The chain recombines TRBV12-3 or TRBV12-4 with TRBJ2-7; 9 bases are shared with TRBD1. CDR3 length: 14 amino acids. Trimming removed 8 bases from V and 2 bases from J; junction bases left unmatched: 7. CDR3 protein: CASQQGQGAYEQYF. The CDR3 DNA sequence: TGTGCCAGCCAGCAGGGACAGGGCGCCTACGAGCAGTACTTC.

The chain is built from TRBV27 and TRBJ2-5; no definite D call. This CDR3 has 14 residues. The ends were cut back, 0 bases at V and 11 bases at J, with 16 bases in the middle. Germline CDR1 and CDR2: MNHEY and SMNVEV (reference sequence). Here the CDR3 DNA reads TGTGCCAGCAGTTTATCGGGTGCTACCTACGGGCAGTACTTC. Its translation: CASSLSGATYGQYF.

This clonotype is a singleton in its sample. This rearrangement joins TRBV25-1 to TRBJ2-1, with TRBD1 identical over 7 bases. The CDR3 is 14 residues long. Germline V CDR1 and CDR2: MGHDK, SYGVNS. V shed 7 bases and J 3 bases; nucleotides not matched to a gene: 6. This CDR3 is CASTGDRNYNEQFF. CDR3 sequence (DNA): TGTGCCAGCACCGGGGACAGAAACTACAATGAGCAGTTCTTC. The full variable domain, with the rest looked up from reference TRBV25-1 and TRBJ2-1, is EADIYQTPRYLVIGTGKKITLECSQTMGHDKMYWYQQDPGMELHLIHYSYGVNSTEKGDLSSESTVSRIRTEHFPLTLESARPSHTSQYLCASTGDRNYNEQFFGPGTRLTVL.

The chain's CDR3 is CASHGLAGVGEQYF. Here the CDR3 DNA reads TGTGCCAGCCATGGACTAGCGGGAGTGGGCGAGCAGTACTTC. The rearrangement links TRBV27 to TRBJ2-7; 13 nucleotides align to TRBD2. This CDR3 has 14 residues. The germline gives CDR1 MNHEY, CDR2 SMNVEV (reference sequence). V was clipped by 8 bases and J by 6 bases; unmatched bases: 7.

The CDR3 loop reads CASSAPRNEQFF. CDR3 sequence (DNA): TGTGCCAGCAGCGCCCCCCGGAATGAGCAGTTCTTC. The V call is TRBV6-5, the J call TRBJ2-1; D gene unclear. Between the trimmed V and J ends, which lost 6 bases and 7 bases, there was a span of 10 bases. The CDR3 sequence is 12 residues long. Germline CDR1 MNHEY, CDR2 SVGAGI.

The chain carries TRBV4-1 and TRBJ2-3; perhaps TRBD2 as D (5 bases). This CDR3 comprises 16 residues. V was trimmed by 3 bases and J by 3 bases, leaving 16 bases between them. Germline lookup yields CDR1 MGHRA and CDR2 YSYEKL. CDR3 DNA: TGCGCCAGCAGCCAGTCGGTCGGCGGGCTAACAGATACGCAGTATTTT. Amino acids: CASSQSVGGLTDTQYF.

The genes are TRBV6-2 or TRBV6-3 and TRBJ1-2; D gene unclear. There are 15 residues in the CDR3. V lost 2 bases to trimming and J lost 4 bases, with 14 bases between them. Germline assignment: CDR1 MNHEY and CDR2 SVGEGT. CDR3 residues: CASSYVAQSSYGYTF. The CDR3 region has the DNA TGTGCCAGCAGTTACGTCGCTCAGTCTAGCTATGGCTACACCTTC.

The rearrangement links TRBV5-1 to TRBJ2-1; tentative D call: TRBD2 (5 bases). This CDR3 comprises 15 residues. Germline V gene sequence: CDR1 SGHRS, CDR2 YFSETQ. V was trimmed by 0 bases and J by 8 bases, leaving 15 bases between them. The CDR3 DNA reads as TGCGCCAGCAGCTTGGGGCTAGCCACGGGCGATGAGCAGTTCTTC. It specifies CASSLGLATGDEQFF.